Sequencing of this T cell receptor beta chain was carried out in a study of technical replicates of blood from four donors. Sequenced by immunoSEQ multiplex PCR; TCRdb stores in-frame clones only, minus some. Here the sample spans roughly 68,000 clones, 95% to 97% being singletons. The CDR3 covers 14 residues. Germline V gene data show CDR1 as MNHNS and CDR2 as SASEGT. V trimming: 8 bases; J trimming: 4 bases; junction bases outside the gene matches: 5. A few counts support this clone. The TCR was taken from a human donor in good health. V usage is TRBV6-1 and J usage is TRBJ2-2; TRBD1 matches at 9 bases. Sequenced: T cells isolated from PBMCs. The chain's CDR3 is CASHGTGLTGELFF. The CDR3 bases are TGTGCCAGCCACGGGACAGGGCTCACCGGGGAGCTGTTTTTT.